Each of the 17 T cell receptor beta chains below was sequenced from the same sample in a study of blood T cell repertoires in COVID-19. The data were produced by immunoSEQ multiplex PCR, yet TCRdb's version contains in-frame clones alone and is incomplete. Of over 150,000 clones listed, around 87% are singletons. The sequencing input was PBMCs or T cells enriched from blood (not recorded which). The receptors come from a woman aged 25-40 years who had recovered from COVID-19.

The chain links TRBV30 to TRBJ2-3; no firm D call. There are 13 residues in the CDR3. V lost 8 bases and J lost 5, with 17 bases in between. Germline V gives CDR1 GTSNPN, CDR2 SVGIG (reference sequence). CDR3 protein: CAVGRVMGDTQYF. Written as DNA, the CDR3 is TGTGCCGTAGGTCGGGTGATGGGAGATACGCAGTATTTT.

The chain employs TRBV7-8 and TRBJ2-7, with 9 bases identical to TRBD2. V was pared by 6 bases and J by 3 bases, with 6 bases of the junction left unmatched. Per the germline V gene, CDR1 is SGHVS and CDR2 is FQNEAQ. This CDR3 is built from 14 residues. The CDR3 loop reads CASRRLADNYEQYF. The CDR3 nucleotides are TGTGCCAGCAGAAGACTAGCGGATAACTACGAGCAGTACTTC.

The rearrangement uses TRBV25-1 and TRBJ1-5; no definite D call. Germline CDR1 and CDR2: MGHDK and SYGVNS. CDR3 length equals 14 residues. V lost 8 bases and J lost 4, with 15 bases in between. DNA of the CDR3: TGTGCCAGCCGGAGGGAGGTTGGGAATCAGCCCCAGCATTTT. This translates into CASRREVGNQPQHF.

The rearrangement uses TRBV2 and TRBJ1-1; D not certain. The CDR3 is made up of 14 amino acids. Trimming pared 5 bases from V and 0 bases from J, leaving 10 bases between. Germline lookup yields CDR1 SNHLY and CDR2 FYNNEI. CDR3 in amino acids: CASSPTVMNTEAFF. The CDR3 coding sequence is TGTGCCAGCAGTCCTACAGTTATGAACACTGAAGCTTTCTTT. Complete variable domain (other parts from reference TRBV2 and TRBJ1-1): EPEVTQTPSHQVTQMGQEVILRCVPISNHLYFYWYRQILGQKVEFLVSFYNNEISEKSEIFDDQFSVERPDGSNFTLKIRSTKLEDSAMYFCASSPTVMNTEAFFGQGTRLTVV.

On this clone itself: Different DNA sequences within this sample yield the same CDR3. The chain links TRBV11-2 to TRBJ1-1; TRBD1 matches at 7 bases. V shed 4 bases, J shed 1 base, and the junction held 6 bases outside the gene matches. Germline CDR1 reads SGHAT; CDR2 reads FQNNGV. The CDR3 consists of 15 residues. CDR3 region: CASSSRTGPNTEAFF. CDR3 coding DNA: TGTGCCAGCAGCTCGAGGACAGGCCCGAACACTGAAGCTTTCTTT. The entire variable domain, with the rest obtained from reference TRBV11-2 and TRBJ1-1, is as follows: EAGVAQSPRYKIIEKRQSVAFWCNPISGHATLYWYQQILGQGPKLLIQFQNNGVVDDSQLPKDRFSAERLKGVDSTLKIQPAKLEDSAVYLCASSSRTGPNTEAFFGQGTRLTVV.

V is TRBV19 and J is TRBJ1-5; 9 bases match TRBD1. The CDR3 is 16 residues long. From germline, CDR1 is LNHDA and CDR2 SQIVND (reference sequence). The V gene end was trimmed by 3 bases and the J gene end by 1 base; junction bases not matched to a gene: 4. Written as DNA, the CDR3 is TGTGCCAGTAGTATGCAACAGGGGGCGAGCAATCAGCCCCAGCATTTT. Translating gives CASSMQQGASNQPQHF.

The chain uses TRBV18 and TRBJ1-5; D remains unclear. This CDR3 has 15 residues. V was trimmed by 3 bases and J by 6 bases, leaving 15 bases between them. The germline V gene has CDR1 KGHSH and CDR2 LQKENI. The CDR3 DNA reads TGTGCCAGCTCACCGGCGTCGGGAGGCGTTCAGCCCCAGCATTTT. Translated, it gives CASSPASGGVQPQHF.

This clone has a handful of counts. The chain carries TRBV15 and TRBJ2-1; tentatively, D is TRBD2 (6 bases). V gave up 3 bases and J gave up 8 bases, with 11 bases separating them. The CDR3 runs 13 residues. The germline V gene has CDR1 LNHNV and CDR2 YYDKDF (reference sequence). The CDR3 protein is CATSRDYGDEQFF. CDR3 bases: TGTGCCACCAGCAGGGACTATGGGGATGAGCAGTTCTTC. The entire variable domain, with the rest obtained from reference TRBV15 and TRBJ2-1, is as follows: DAMVIQNPRYQVTQFGKPVTLSCSQTLNHNVMYWYQQKSSQAPKLLFHYYDKDFNNEADTPDNFQSRRPNTSFCFLDIRSPGLGDTAMYLCATSRDYGDEQFFGPGTRLTVL.

This clone was counted a single time. V and J are TRBV5-1 and TRBJ2-2, with D possibly TRBD1 on 5 matching bases. Trimming stripped 3 bases from V and 1 base from J, with 13 bases between. Germline-derived CDR1 and CDR2 are SGHRS and YFSETQ. The CDR3 covers 16 residues. As DNA, the CDR3 is TGCGCCAGCAGCTGGGTGGGGCAGGAGAACACCGGGGAGCTGTTTTTT. This gives the protein CASSWVGQENTGELFF. Supplemented by reference TRBV5-1 and TRBJ2-2, the full variable domain reads KAGVTQTPRYLIKTRGQQVTLSCSPISGHRSVSWYQQTPGQGLQFLFEYFSETQRNKGNFPGRFSGRQFSNSRSEMNVSTLELGDSALYLCASSWVGQENTGELFFGEGSRLTVL.

The CDR3 reads CAISATGGGGYTF. The CDR3 nucleotides are TGTGCCATCAGTGCAACAGGGGGAGGAGGCTACACCTTC. The chain recombines TRBV10-3 with TRBJ1-2; 8 bases are shared with TRBD1. This CDR3 has 13 residues. V shed 4 bases and J 8 bases; nucleotides not matched to a gene: 6. From germline, CDR1 is ENHRY and CDR2 SYGVKD.

The chain combines TRBV4-3 with TRBJ2-7; 8 bases match TRBD1. The CDR3 has 18 amino acids. Germline-derived CDR1 and CDR2 are LGHNA and YSLEER. V trimming: 0 bases; J trimming: 4 bases; junction bases outside the gene matches: 14. This chain's CDR3 is CASSQDFFWTGRGYEQYF. The CDR3 DNA is TGCGCCAGCAGCCAAGATTTTTTTTGGACAGGGCGGGGATACGAGCAGTACTTC.

The genes are TRBV7-9 and TRBJ1-6; maybe TRBD1 (5 bases). The germline gives CDR1 SEHNR, CDR2 FQNEAQ (reference sequence). Trimming left V 3 bases short and J 7 bases short, with 10 bases between. This CDR3 contains 14 residues. The CDR3 coding sequence is TGTGCCAGCAGCTTCAACAGGCCGAATTCACCCCTCCACTTT. It specifies CASSFNRPNSPLHF.

This clone was observed a few times. The chain joins TRBV14 to TRBJ1-1; D is possibly TRBD1 (6 bases). The CDR3 consists of 16 residues. CDR1 SGHDN and CDR2 FVKESK come from the germline V gene. The ends were cut back, 0 bases at V and 0 bases at J, with 11 bases in the middle. CDR3 in amino acids: CASSQDQGMMNTEAFF. CDR3 nucleotides: TGTGCCAGCAGCCAAGATCAGGGGATGATGAACACTGAAGCTTTCTTT.

The chain has TRBV18 and TRBJ2-2; D may be TRBD1 (5 bases). V gave up 3 bases and J gave up 6 bases, with 14 bases separating them. The CDR3 contains 15 residues. Germline lookup yields CDR1 KGHSH and CDR2 LQKENI. The chain's CDR3 is CASSPVTEAAGELFF. Written as DNA, the CDR3 is TGTGCCAGCTCACCTGTGACAGAGGCGGCCGGGGAGCTGTTTTTT.

This chain uses TRBV15 with TRBJ1-5; 8 bases are a match to TRBD1. V was pared by 1 base and J by 1 base, with 6 bases of the junction left unmatched. The CDR3 sequence is 17 residues long. The germline CDR1 and CDR2 sequences are LNHNV and YYDKDF (reference sequence). The chain's CDR3 is CATSRGGQGLSNQPQHF. DNA of the CDR3: TGTGCCACCAGCAGAGGTGGACAGGGCCTAAGCAATCAGCCCCAGCATTTT.

The DNA for the CDR3 is TGTGCCAGCAGCGTTTTACTAGCGGGCCTCACAGATACGCAGTATTTT. This sequence encodes CASSVLLAGLTDTQYF. The genes are TRBV7-9 and TRBJ2-3; 9 nucleotides align to TRBD2. Germline CDR1 reads SEHNR; CDR2 reads FQNEAQ (reference sequence). There are 16 residues in the CDR3. V gave up 5 bases and J gave up 2 bases; unmatched junction bases: 8. The full variable domain, in which reference TRBV7-9 and TRBJ2-3 provide the parts outside the CDR3, is DTGVSQNPRHKITKRGQNVTFRCDPISEHNRLYWYRQTLGQGPEFLTYFQNEAQLEKSRLLSDRFSAERPKGSFSTLEIQRTEQGDSAMYLCASSVLLAGLTDTQYFGPGTRLTVL.

Written as DNA, the CDR3 is TGTGCCAGCAGCTTGACAGGCAAAAGCACAGATACGCAGTATTTT. Residues: CASSLTGKSTDTQYF. This chain links TRBV13 with TRBJ2-3, with D possibly matching TRBD1 (6 bases). This CDR3 has 15 amino acids. Germline loops: CDR1 PRHDT, CDR2 FYEKMQ (reference sequence). The ends were cut back, 3 bases at V and 0 bases at J, with 10 bases in the middle.